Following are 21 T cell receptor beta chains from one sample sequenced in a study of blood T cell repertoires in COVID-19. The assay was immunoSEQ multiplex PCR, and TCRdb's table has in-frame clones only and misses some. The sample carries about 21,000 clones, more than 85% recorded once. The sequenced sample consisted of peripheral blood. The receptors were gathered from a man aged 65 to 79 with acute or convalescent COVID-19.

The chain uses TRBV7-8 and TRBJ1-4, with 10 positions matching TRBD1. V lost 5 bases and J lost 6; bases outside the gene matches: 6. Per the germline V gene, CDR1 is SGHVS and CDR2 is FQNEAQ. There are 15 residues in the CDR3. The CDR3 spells CASSAWDRGDEKLFF. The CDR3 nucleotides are TGTGCCAGCAGCGCCTGGGACAGGGGAGATGAAAAACTGTTTTTT. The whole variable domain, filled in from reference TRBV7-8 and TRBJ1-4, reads GAGVSQSPRYKVAKRGQDVALRCDPISGHVSLFWYQQALGQGPEFLTYFQNEAQLDKSGLPSDRFFAERPEGSVSTLKIQRTQQEDSAVYLCASSAWDRGDEKLFFGSGTQLSVL.

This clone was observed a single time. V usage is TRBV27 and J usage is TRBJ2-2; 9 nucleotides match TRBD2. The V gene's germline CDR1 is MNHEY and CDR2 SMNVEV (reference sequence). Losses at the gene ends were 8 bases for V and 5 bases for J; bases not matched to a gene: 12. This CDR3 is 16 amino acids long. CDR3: CASGRVAGVSTGELFF. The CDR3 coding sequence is TGTGCCAGCGGTCGAGTAGCGGGAGTTAGTACCGGGGAGCTGTTTTTT.

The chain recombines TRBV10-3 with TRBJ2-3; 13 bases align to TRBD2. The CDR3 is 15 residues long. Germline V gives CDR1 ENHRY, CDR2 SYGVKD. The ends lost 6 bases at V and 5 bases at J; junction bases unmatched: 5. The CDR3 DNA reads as TGTGCCATCAGGGCGGGACTAGCGGGAATAGATACGCAGTATTTT. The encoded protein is CAIRAGLAGIDTQYF.

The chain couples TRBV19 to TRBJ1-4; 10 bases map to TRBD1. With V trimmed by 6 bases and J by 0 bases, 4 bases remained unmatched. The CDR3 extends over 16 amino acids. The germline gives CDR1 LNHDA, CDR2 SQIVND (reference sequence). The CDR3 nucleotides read TGTGCCAGTAGGACAGGGGGCTCTGCAACTAATGAAAAACTGTTTTTT. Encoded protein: CASRTGGSATNEKLFF.

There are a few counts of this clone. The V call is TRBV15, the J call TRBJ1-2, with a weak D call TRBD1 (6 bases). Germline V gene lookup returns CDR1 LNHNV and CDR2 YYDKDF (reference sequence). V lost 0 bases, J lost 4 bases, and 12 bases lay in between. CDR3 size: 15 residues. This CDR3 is CATSRDPGEGYGYTF. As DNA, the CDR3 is TGTGCCACCAGCAGAGATCCAGGGGAAGGCTATGGCTACACCTTC.

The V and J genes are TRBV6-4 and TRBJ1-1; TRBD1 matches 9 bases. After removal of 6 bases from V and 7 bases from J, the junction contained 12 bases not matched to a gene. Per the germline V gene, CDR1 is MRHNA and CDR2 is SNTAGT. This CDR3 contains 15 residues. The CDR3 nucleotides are TGTGCCAGCAGAGTAACCCCGACGGACAGGGGTGAAGCTTTCTTT. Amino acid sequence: CASRVTPTDRGEAFF.

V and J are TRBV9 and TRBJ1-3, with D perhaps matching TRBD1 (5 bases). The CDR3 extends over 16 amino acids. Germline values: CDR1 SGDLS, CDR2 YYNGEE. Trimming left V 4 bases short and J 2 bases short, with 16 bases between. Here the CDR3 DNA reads TGTGCCAGCAGCCCGGCTGGTGGGGCTGCTGGAAACACCATATATTTT. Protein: CASSPAGGAAGNTIYF. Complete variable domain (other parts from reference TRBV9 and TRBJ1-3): DSGVTQTPKHLITATGQRVTLRCSPRSGDLSVYWYQQSLDQGLQFLIQYYNGEERAKGNILERFSAQQFPDLHSELNLSSLELGDSALYFCASSPAGGAAGNTIYFGEGSWLTVV.

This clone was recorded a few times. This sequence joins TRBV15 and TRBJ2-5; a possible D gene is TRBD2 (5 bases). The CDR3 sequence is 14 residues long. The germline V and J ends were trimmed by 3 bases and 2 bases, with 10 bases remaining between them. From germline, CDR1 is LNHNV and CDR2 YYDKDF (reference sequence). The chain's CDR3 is CATSSGVGQETQYF. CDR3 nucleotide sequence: TGTGCCACCAGCAGCGGGGTTGGACAAGAGACCCAGTACTTC. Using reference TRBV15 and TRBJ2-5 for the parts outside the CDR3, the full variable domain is DAMVIQNPRYQVTQFGKPVTLSCSQTLNHNVMYWYQQKSSQAPKLLFHYYDKDFNNEADTPDNFQSRRPNTSFCFLDIRSPGLGDTAMYLCATSSGVGQETQYFGPGTRLLVL.

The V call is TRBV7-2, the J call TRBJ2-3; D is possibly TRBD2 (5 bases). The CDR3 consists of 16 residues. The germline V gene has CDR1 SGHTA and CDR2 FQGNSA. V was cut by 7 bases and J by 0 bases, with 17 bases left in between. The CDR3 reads CASTPGLSGSTDTQYF. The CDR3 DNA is TGTGCCAGCACCCCGGGTTTGAGCGGAAGCACAGATACGCAGTATTTT.

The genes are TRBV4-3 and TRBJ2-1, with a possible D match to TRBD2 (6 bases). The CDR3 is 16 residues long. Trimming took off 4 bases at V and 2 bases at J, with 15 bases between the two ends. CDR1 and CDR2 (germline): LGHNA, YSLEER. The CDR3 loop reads CASSPWEAAPYNEQFF. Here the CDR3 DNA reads TGCGCCAGCAGCCCGTGGGAGGCGGCCCCCTACAATGAGCAGTTCTTC.

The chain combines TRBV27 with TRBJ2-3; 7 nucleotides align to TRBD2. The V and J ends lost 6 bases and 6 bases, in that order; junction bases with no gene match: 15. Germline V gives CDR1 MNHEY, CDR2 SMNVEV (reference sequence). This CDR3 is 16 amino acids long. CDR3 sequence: CASSFGRPGLSDTQYF. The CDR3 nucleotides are TGTGCCAGCAGCTTTGGAAGACCGGGACTAAGTGATACGCAGTATTTT.

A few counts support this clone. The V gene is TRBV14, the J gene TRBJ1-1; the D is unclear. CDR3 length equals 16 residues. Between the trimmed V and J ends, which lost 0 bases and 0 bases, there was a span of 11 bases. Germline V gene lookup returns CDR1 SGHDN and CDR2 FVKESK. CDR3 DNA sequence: TGTGCCAGCAGCCAAGATGAAGAGGAAGTGAACACTGAAGCTTTCTTT. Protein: CASSQDEEEVNTEAFF.

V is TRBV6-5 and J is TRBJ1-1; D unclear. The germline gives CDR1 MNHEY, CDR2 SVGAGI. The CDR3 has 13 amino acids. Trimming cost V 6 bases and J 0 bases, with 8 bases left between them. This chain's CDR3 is CASRGTVNTEAFF. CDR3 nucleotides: TGTGCCAGCAGGGGTACAGTGAACACTGAAGCTTTCTTT.

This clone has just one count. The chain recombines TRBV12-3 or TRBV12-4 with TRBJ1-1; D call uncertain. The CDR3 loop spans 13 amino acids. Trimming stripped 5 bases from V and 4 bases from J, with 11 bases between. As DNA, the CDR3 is TGTGCCAGCAGTCCTCTACTCGGCACTGAAGCTTTCTTT. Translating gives CASSPLLGTEAFF.

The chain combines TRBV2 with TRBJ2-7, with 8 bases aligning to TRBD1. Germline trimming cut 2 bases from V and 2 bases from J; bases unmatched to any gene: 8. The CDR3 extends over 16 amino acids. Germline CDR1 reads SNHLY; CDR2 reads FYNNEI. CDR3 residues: CASSERGQEYPYEQYF. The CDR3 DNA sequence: TGTGCCAGCAGTGAAAGGGGACAGGAGTATCCCTACGAGCAGTACTTC. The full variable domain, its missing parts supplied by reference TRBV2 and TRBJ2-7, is EPEVTQTPSHQVTQMGQEVILRCVPISNHLYFYWYRQILGQKVEFLVSFYNNEISEKSEIFDDQFSVERPDGSNFTLKIRSTKLEDSAMYFCASSERGQEYPYEQYFGPGTRLTVT.

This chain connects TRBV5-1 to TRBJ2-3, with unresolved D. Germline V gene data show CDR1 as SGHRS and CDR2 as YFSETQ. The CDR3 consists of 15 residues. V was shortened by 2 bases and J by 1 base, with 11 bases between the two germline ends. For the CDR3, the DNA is TGCGCCAGCAGCTTAGGAACAGAAGGCACAGATACGCAGTATTTT. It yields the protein CASSLGTEGTDTQYF.

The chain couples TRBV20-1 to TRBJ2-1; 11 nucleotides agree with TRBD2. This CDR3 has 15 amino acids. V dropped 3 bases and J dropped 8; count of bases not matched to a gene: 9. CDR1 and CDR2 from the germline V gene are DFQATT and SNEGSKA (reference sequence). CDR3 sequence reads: CSASLTSGSNDEQFF. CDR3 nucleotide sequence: TGCAGTGCTAGTCTCACTAGCGGGAGCAACGATGAGCAGTTCTTC.

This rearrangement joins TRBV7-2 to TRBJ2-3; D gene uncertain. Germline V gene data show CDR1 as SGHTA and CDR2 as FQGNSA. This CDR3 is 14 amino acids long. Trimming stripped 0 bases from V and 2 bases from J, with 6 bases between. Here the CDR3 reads CASSLAQITDTQYF. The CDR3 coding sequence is TGTGCCAGCAGCTTAGCCCAAATCACAGATACGCAGTATTTT.

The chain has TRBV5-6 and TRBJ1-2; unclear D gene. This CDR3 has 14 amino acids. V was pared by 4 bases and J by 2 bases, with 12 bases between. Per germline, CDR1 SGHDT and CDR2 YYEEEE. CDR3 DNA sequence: TGTGCCAGCAGCCCGGAGACGGGAAACTATGGCTACACCTTC. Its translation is CASSPETGNYGYTF.

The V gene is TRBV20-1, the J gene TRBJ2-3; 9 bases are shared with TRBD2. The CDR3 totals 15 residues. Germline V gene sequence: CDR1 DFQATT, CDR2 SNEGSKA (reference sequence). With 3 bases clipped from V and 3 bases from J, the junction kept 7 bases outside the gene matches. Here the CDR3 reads CSASNSGSVTDTQYF. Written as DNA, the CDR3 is TGCAGTGCTAGTAATAGCGGGAGTGTAACAGATACGCAGTATTTT.

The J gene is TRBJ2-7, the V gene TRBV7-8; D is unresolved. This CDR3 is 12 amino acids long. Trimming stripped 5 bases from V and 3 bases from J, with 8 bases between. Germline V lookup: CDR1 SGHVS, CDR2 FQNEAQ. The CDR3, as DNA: TGTGCCAGCAGCCGAGAATACTACGAGCAGTACTTC. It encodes CASSREYYEQYF.